This is a list of T cell receptor beta chains from one sample in a study of cytomegalovirus exposure and HLA in healthy donors. The protocol was immunoSEQ multiplex PCR, while the TCRdb copy is restricted to in-frame clones and leaves out a portion. Among approximately 100,000 clones listed, 74% were seen once. The sequenced sample consisted of PBMCs. Receptor source: a man between 45 and 60 years old in good health and CMV-seropositive. Both conserved end residues are part of each CDR3. The D gene is left open where the match is weak. A row's size may be missing; if present it is once, few, many or a size class.

v_gene	j_gene	abundance	d_gene	len	CDR3aa	CDR3nt
TRBV7-7	TRBJ2-6	-	-	15	CASSLGHSGANVLTF	TGTGCCAGCAGCTTAGGGCACTCTGGGGCCAACGTCCTGACTTTC
TRBV7-9	TRBJ1-2	-	TRBD1	17	CASSHHPLPGDRAGYTF	TGTGCCAGCAGCCACCACCCCCTTCCTGGGGACAGGGCTGGCTACACCTTC
TRBV4-1	TRBJ2-2	once	TRBD2	18	CASSPSRTSGRNTGELFF	TGCGCCAGCAGCCCAAGTCGGACTAGCGGGAGAAACACCGGGGAGCTGTTTTTT
TRBV30	TRBJ2-7	-	TRBD1	16	CAWSVPRTGVSYEQYF	TGTGCCTGGAGTGTTCCCCGGACAGGAGTCTCCTACGAGCAGTACTTC
TRBV4-1	TRBJ2-7	-	TRBD2	16	CASSGILAGGRYEQYF	TGCGCCAGCAGCGGAATTCTGGCGGGAGGTCGGTACGAGCAGTACTTC
TRBV2	TRBJ2-3	once	-	14	CASSDMRSTDTQYF	TGTGCCAGCAGTGATATGCGTAGCACAGATACGCAGTATTTT
TRBV10-3	TRBJ2-1	-	TRBD2	17	CAIRGDRTSGSNNEQFF	TGTGCCATCAGGGGGGACAGGACTAGCGGGAGTAACAATGAGCAGTTCTTC
TRBV5-6	TRBJ1-2	-	-	14	CASSLRGGDYGYTF	TGTGCCAGCAGCTTAAGAGGGGGTGACTATGGCTACACCTTC
TRBV2	TRBJ2-1	few	TRBD2	15	CASSTGTSGAGEQFF	TGTGCCAGCAGTACCGGGACTAGCGGGGCGGGTGAGCAGTTCTTC
TRBV5-1	TRBJ2-7	-	TRBD1	15	CASRGGQGLTYEQYF	TGCGCCAGCAGGGGGGGACAGGGCCTAACCTACGAGCAGTACTTC
TRBV5-1	TRBJ2-1	few	TRBD2	17	CASSLELAGGPANEQFF	TGCGCCAGCAGCCTAGAATTAGCGGGAGGGCCAGCAAATGAGCAGTTCTTC
TRBV11-2	TRBJ1-4	-	TRBD1	15	CASSSRGPTNEKLFF	TGTGCCAGCAGCTCCAGGGGGCCAACTAATGAAAAACTGTTTTTT
TRBV7-6	TRBJ2-7	once	-	15	CASSLASGGSYEQYF	TGTGCCAGCAGCTTAGCTAGCGGTGGGTCTTACGAGCAGTACTTC
TRBV7-6	TRBJ2-3	-	TRBD1	16	CASSPRQGSMADTQYF	TGTGCCAGCAGCCCCCGACAGGGTTCAATGGCAGATACGCAGTATTTT
TRBV2	TRBJ1-3	-	TRBD1	15	CASSEWDRGRNTIYF	TGTGCCAGCAGTGAATGGGACAGGGGTCGAAACACCATATATTTT
TRBV6-1	TRBJ1-5	-	TRBD1	19	CASSVPGQGGRPPLSPQHF	TGTGCCAGCAGTGTACCGGGACAGGGGGGGCGGCCCCCCCTATCGCCCCAGCATTTT
TRBV7-6	TRBJ2-7	-	-	16	CASSPWGGDTNYEQYF	TGTGCCAGCAGCCCGTGGGGAGGCGATACGAACTACGAGCAGTACTTC
TRBV18	TRBJ1-5	-	-	14	CASSLSGNDQPQHF	TGTGCCAGCTCACTTTCCGGGAACGATCAGCCCCAGCATTTT
TRBV7-8	TRBJ1-3	few	-	16	CASSLAQVSSGNTIYF	TGTGCCAGCAGCTTAGCGCAGGTCAGCTCTGGAAACACCATATATTTT
TRBV11-2	TRBJ2-1	-	TRBD1	15	CASSLVLPGGPYPLF	TGTGCCAGCAGCTTAGTTCTGCCAGGGGGACCCTACCCCCTCTTC
TRBV7-9	TRBJ2-1	few	TRBD2	14	CASSPTLLANEQFF	TGTGCCAGCAGCCCAACCCTACTAGCGAATGAGCAGTTCTTC
TRBV9	TRBJ2-7	-	-	13	CASSAVPGNEQYF	TGTGCCAGCAGCGCGGTGCCGGGGAACGAGCAGTACTTC
TRBV4-2	TRBJ2-7	-	TRBD2	16	CASSQAARLAVYEQYF	TGTGCCAGCAGCCAAGCGGCGAGACTAGCGGTTTACGAGCAGTACTTC
TRBV11-2	TRBJ2-3	-	TRBD1	15	CASSLYRGSTDTQYF	TGTGCCAGCAGCCTCTACAGGGGGAGCACAGATACGCAGTATTTT
TRBV15	TRBJ1-5	-	-	13	CATRGHSNQPQHF	TGTGCCACCAGAGGACATAGCAATCAGCCCCAGCATTTT
TRBV19	TRBJ1-2	few	-	14	CASTVPDSSYGYTF	TGTGCCAGTACCGTCCCCGACAGTTCCTATGGCTACACCTTC
TRBV9	TRBJ2-3	-	-	15	CASSVRSVSTDTQYF	TGTGCCAGCAGCGTCCGTTCTGTTAGCACAGATACGCAGTATTTT
TRBV11-2	TRBJ1-1	-	-	18	CASSAYPGTGTTNTEAFF	TGTGCCAGCAGCGCTTATCCTGGCACAGGGACGACGAACACTGAAGCTTTCTTT
TRBV7-2	TRBJ1-1	-	TRBD1	13	CASSSYRGTEAFF	TGTGCCAGCAGCTCTTACAGGGGAACTGAAGCTTTCTTT
TRBV2	TRBJ1-5	-	-	12	CASSEEIQPQHF	TGTGCCAGCAGTGAGGAGATTCAGCCCCAGCATTTT
TRBV5-1	TRBJ1-2	-	-	18	CASSLWEAASPTNYGYTF	TGCGCCAGCAGCTTGTGGGAGGCAGCCTCTCCAACTAACTATGGCTACACCTTC
TRBV7-2	TRBJ2-7	once	-	14	CASSLGDIFYEQYF	TGTGCCAGCAGCTTAGGAGACATATTCTACGAGCAGTACTTC
TRBV6-5	TRBJ1-1	-	-	13	CASSVQGTTEAFF	TGTGCCAGCAGTGTCCAGGGGACCACTGAAGCTTTCTTT
TRBV6-5	TRBJ1-1	-	-	16	CASSYRQGSMNTEAFF	TGTGCCAGCAGTTACCGGCAGGGCTCCATGAACACTGAAGCTTTCTTT
TRBV5-4	TRBJ2-3	-	-	14	CASSLSKGADTQYF	TGTGCCAGCAGCTTGTCAAAGGGGGCAGATACGCAGTATTTT
TRBV2	TRBJ1-5	-	-	13	CASGRDSNQPQHF	TGTGCCAGCGGGAGGGATAGCAATCAGCCCCAGCATTTT
TRBV6-5	TRBJ2-3	-	-	14	CASSYSSGADTQYF	TGTGCCAGCAGTTACTCGTCGGGTGCAGATACGCAGTATTTT
TRBV14	TRBJ2-1	-	TRBD2	15	CASSQLGTSFHEQFF	TGTGCCAGCAGCCAGTTAGGGACTAGCTTCCATGAGCAGTTCTTC
TRBV4-1	TRBJ2-7	-	TRBD2	15	CASSPTSGSSYEQYF	TGCGCCAGCAGTCCGACTAGCGGTAGCTCCTACGAGCAGTACTTC
TRBV9	TRBJ2-1	-	-	15	CASSVDPLSRNEQFF	TGTGCCAGCAGCGTAGACCCCCTGAGTAGAAATGAGCAGTTCTTC
TRBV6-5	TRBJ2-1	many	TRBD1	15	CASSRKPGQGGEQFF	TGTGCCAGCAGCCGTAAACCGGGACAGGGGGGTGAGCAGTTCTTC
TRBV2	TRBJ2-5	-	-	16	CASSERLRGGAKTQYF	TGTGCCAGCAGTGAGCGACTAAGAGGGGGGGCCAAGACCCAGTACTTC
TRBV11-2	TRBJ2-2	-	-	14	CASSRRGNTGELFF	TGTGCCAGCAGCCGCCGGGGTAACACCGGGGAGCTGTTTTTT
TRBV7-8	TRBJ2-1	-	-	15	CASSKGLQSYNEQFF	TGTGCCAGCAGCAAGGGACTTCAATCCTACAATGAGCAGTTCTTC
TRBV5-4	TRBJ2-3	-	TRBD2	16	CASSLVSGGPTDTQYF	TGTGCCAGCAGCTTGGTGTCGGGGGGGCCAACAGATACGCAGTATTTT
TRBV2	TRBJ2-3	-	TRBD2	16	CASSAGTSASTDTQYF	TGTGCCAGCAGTGCCGGGACTAGCGCGAGCACAGATACGCAGTATTTT
TRBV2	TRBJ2-3	-	TRBD2	14	CASTPGLPTDTQYF	TGTGCCAGCACACCGGGACTACCCACAGATACGCAGTATTTT
TRBV4-2	TRBJ2-3	-	TRBD1	15	CASRDTGGLTDTQYF	TGTGCCAGCAGGGACACAGGGGGCTTAACAGATACGCAGTATTTT
TRBV27	TRBJ1-2	-	TRBD1	13	CASSPHRGGGYTF	TGTGCCAGCAGTCCACACAGGGGAGGTGGCTACACCTTC
TRBV19	TRBJ2-1	-	-	11	CASKAYNEQFF	TGTGCCAGTAAAGCATACAATGAGCAGTTCTTC